This TCR beta chain originates from a study of cytomegalovirus exposure and HLA in healthy donors (dated by TCRdb to about 2017). Describing the broader study: In an earlier analysis of 550 to 750 of the donors, 276 Gb of sequence data and 100 million or so unique TCR beta sequences from about 190 million T cells were reported. An early release covering roughly 600 HLA-typed donors comprised approximately 290 gigabases of sequencing data and 65 million to 100 million unique TCR sequences. Genome-wide SNP genotypes for about three fifths of the 666 donors were used in a later genetic analysis, which treated that subset as a discovery cohort. A later analysis re-analyzed previously published TCR beta repertoires from about 730 donors and added high-resolution HLA genotyping to study TCR occurrence patterns. Every repertoire in the discovery cohort had been generated on one and the same sequencing platform. An earlier analysis of 587 of the donors used high-throughput TCR beta sequencing to judge whether each TCR beta V gene segment behaved as functional or pseudogenic. A separate validation cohort of some 130 different subjects was used in addition to the approximately 700-subject first cohort. HLA typing covered class I and class II loci at four-digit resolution. Of the roughly 400 genotyped donors, 80% to 90% were placed in the genetic ancestry cluster associated with self-reported Caucasian donors. The number of typed donors differed by locus: about 620-630 for A, B, C, DRB1 and DQB1; approximately 540 for DQA1; 606 for DPA1; and 400 to 480 for DPB1. Among roughly 400 genotyped donors of the cohort, an average of approximately 240,000 unique TCR beta nucleotide sequences were sequenced per donor, 15% to 20% of them non-productive. To predict cytomegalovirus infection status, the study combined high-throughput TCR immunosequencing, statistical association of individual TCRs with disease status, and machine learning. Donor age, sex, ethnicity and CMV serostatus were compiled alongside the repertoire data. The study used immunosequencing to profile the T cell repertoires of several hundred subjects and linked those repertoires to cytomegalovirus serostatus. In the later analysis, no new phenotypic data were used to find candidate immune exposures; instead, reliance was placed on TCR beta sequences and their occurrence across donors. The study was designed to test whether signatures of past pathogen exposure could be identified by cataloging public T cell receptors. Roughly five DR-DQ haplotypes were treated as single units for association and clustering because of strong linkage in the cohort. The paper's findings and limits, for the study overall: In an earlier analysis of some 640 of the donors, most TCR beta V segments were observed in productive rearrangements about 90% or about 30% of the time, broadly matching IMGT annotations. A further reported finding was that TCR beta sequences accurately predicted the HLA-A and HLA-B alleles for most subjects in the first cohort. The study gave a list of some 150 TCR beta chains associated with cytomegalovirus. In a later analysis, TCR association rates were found to vary across HLA loci, with the most associated TCRs seen for DRB1 alleles and the fewest for HLA-C alleles. Most TCR sequences were seen in very few donors, while some public TCRs were found in many individuals. The presence/absence analyses assumed that sequencing depth was roughly uniform across donors, and that assumption may not be true. Because counts were too low, seventeen rarely observed V segments, including chromosome 9 orphons, were excluded from the earlier analysis of a few hundred of the donors. Some IMGT-functional V segments, including TRBV6-2 and TRBV6-3, could not be told apart with the 87-base-pair reads, so those segments were excluded. The authors suggested that the approach could potentially be extended to other disease states and immunological phenotypes. In a later genetic analysis, fewer N-insertions in productive TCRs were reported among donors in an Asian-associated ancestry cluster than the roughly 710-donor mean. The cohort was sequenced for TCR beta chains only, and without alpha or paired-chain data the features that could be detected were limited. Correlated functional status among segregating V segments might be attributable to linkage disequilibrium, but an unknown experimental factor could not be ruled out. In a later analysis, most CMV-associated TCR beta chains were found to appear HLA-restricted, with HLA associations seemingly driven largely by CMV exposure. HLA typing was unavailable for some donors at each locus, so association tests used only the typed subset. Assigning TCR associations to individual alleles was difficult when HLA alleles, especially DR and DQ, strongly co-occurred. Cytomegalovirus status was reported to be diagnosed by the classifier with high specificity and sensitivity in both the original and validation cohorts. CMV serostatus was the only immune exposure information available for the cohort. Compared with equally common non-associated chains, HLA-associated TCR beta chains in a later analysis were more clonally expanded and had lower generation probabilities. A cluster of highly shared sequence variants was judged likely to be a technical artifact of the sequencing pipeline. Three of the identified cytomegalovirus-associated TCR beta chains were confirmed in vitro to be specific for cytomegalovirus antigens. An association between a missense DCLRE1C variant and V-gene and J-gene trimming of TCR beta chains was found in a later genetic analysis and replicated in an independent cohort. In a later analysis, some 17,000 TCR beta sequences were associated with specific HLA alleles at a false discovery rate of 0.05. A later analysis reported that several top co-occurrence clusters appeared linked to parvovirus B19, influenza, CMV and Epstein-Barr virus.

The cohort was made up of roughly 670 healthy bone marrow donors. All cohort members were sampled while nominally healthy, although unrecorded immune exposures were likely present. The donor was CMV seronegative and was included in the group of around 320 seronegative cohort members. A peripheral blood sample was collected from each donor, and TCR beta sequencing was performed on peripheral blood mononuclear cells. Genomic DNA was extracted from the blood cell samples with the Qiagen DNeasy Blood Extraction Kit. Library preparation employed the immunoSEQ multiplex PCR assay. The multiplex PCR relied on a mix of 60 forward primers for TCR Vbeta segments and 13 reverse primers for TCR Jbeta segments. The CDR3 region of rearranged TCR beta genes was amplified from genomic DNA with a multiplex PCR assay. The amplified TCR beta libraries were sequenced on the Illumina HiSeq System as 87-base-pair reads. Turning to the authors' computational methods: A later analysis counted about 80 million unique TCR beta chains across the 600 to 850 repertoires, and some 12 million of these chains were shared by at least two donors. Raw reads were error-corrected and collapsed into unique sequences by a nearest-neighbor algorithm in which closely related sequences were merged to remove PCR and sequencing errors. Alignment of CDR3 sequences to IMGT reference sequences was used to assign V, D and J gene segments. For a sequence to be retained, a match of at least six nucleotides was required to both a V gene segment and a J gene segment. Rearrangements were called productive when the CDR3 lacked stop codons and stayed in frame with V and J; all others were non-productive. CDR3 was defined by IMGT convention, running from the second conserved V-encoded cysteine to the conserved J-encoded phenylalanine. The earlier analysis of 500 to 600 of the donors excluded sequences that lacked an unambiguous match to a single V gene segment. An earlier analysis of fewer than 750 of the donors classified V segments as functional when productive rearrangements were above 56.7% and as segregating when the standard deviation between donors was above 5%. A statistical classification framework was developed to diagnose cytomegalovirus status using the catalog of TCR beta chain sequences. In a later analysis, V and J genes were assigned by comparing TCR nucleotide sequences against IMGT/GENE-DB human TR gene sequences. The TCRdist pipeline was used in a later analysis to assign CDR3 sequences and most-parsimonious VDJ recombination scenarios. A later analysis defined each TCR beta chain by its CDR3 amino acid sequence plus V-gene family, and excluded reads lacking a unique V-gene family. To address suspected cross-contamination and a sequencing artifact, a later analysis removed approximately 600 highly shared, low-generation-probability nucleotide sequences. In a later analysis, a clonal expansion index was calculated for each public chain from normalized within-repertoire ranks of inferred template counts. In a later analysis, generation probabilities were computed with a VDJ recombination model fitted to out-of-frame rearrangements, and the resulting probabilities were checked against IGoR. In a later analysis, TCR-TCR, TCR-HLA and TCR-CMV co-occurrence was scored with hypergeometric tests, and a repertoire-size bias correction was applied to TCR pairs. A later analysis estimated false discovery rates by permuting HLA or CMV assignments 20 times. In a later analysis, co-occurring TCRs were grouped using DBSCAN, with TCRdist sequence similarity added in when clustering inside HLA-allele-positive subsets. For co-occurrence clustering, repertoires with fewer than 30,000 or more than 120,000 public chains were excluded, along with roughly five repertoires with anomalous nucleotide sharing. TCRdb limited this immuneACCESS table to in-frame rearrangements with V and J called. A share of clones is missing; checked studies link under half to unresolved V genes, and the rest is unexplained. For V, J and clone size, that table is used; D and trimming come from the DNA. This sample comprises around 85,000 clones, over 60% of them detected only once. The ten top clones hold around 4.3% of the sample.

The germline V gene encodes CDR1 SGDLS and CDR2 YYNGEE. The V end gives up 4 bases and the J end 0 bases, leaving 9 bases in the junction not matched to a gene. Measured from the cysteine to the phenylalanine, the CDR3 is 17 residues long. The DNA shown is the 51-base CDR3, in frame from base 1. About this clone: Its binding antigen is unknown. Base qualities are not recorded, but no much larger clone differs from it by a single base.

The chain is made from TRBV9 and TRBJ2-3, and 9 junctional nucleotides match TRBD2. Source material: PBMCs. This sequence originates from a man in his 60s in good health and CMV-seronegative. The CDR3: CASSWSGGTTSTDTQYF. The DNA sequence is TGTGCCAGCAGCTGGAGCGGGGGGACCACTAGCACAGATACGCAGTATTTT.